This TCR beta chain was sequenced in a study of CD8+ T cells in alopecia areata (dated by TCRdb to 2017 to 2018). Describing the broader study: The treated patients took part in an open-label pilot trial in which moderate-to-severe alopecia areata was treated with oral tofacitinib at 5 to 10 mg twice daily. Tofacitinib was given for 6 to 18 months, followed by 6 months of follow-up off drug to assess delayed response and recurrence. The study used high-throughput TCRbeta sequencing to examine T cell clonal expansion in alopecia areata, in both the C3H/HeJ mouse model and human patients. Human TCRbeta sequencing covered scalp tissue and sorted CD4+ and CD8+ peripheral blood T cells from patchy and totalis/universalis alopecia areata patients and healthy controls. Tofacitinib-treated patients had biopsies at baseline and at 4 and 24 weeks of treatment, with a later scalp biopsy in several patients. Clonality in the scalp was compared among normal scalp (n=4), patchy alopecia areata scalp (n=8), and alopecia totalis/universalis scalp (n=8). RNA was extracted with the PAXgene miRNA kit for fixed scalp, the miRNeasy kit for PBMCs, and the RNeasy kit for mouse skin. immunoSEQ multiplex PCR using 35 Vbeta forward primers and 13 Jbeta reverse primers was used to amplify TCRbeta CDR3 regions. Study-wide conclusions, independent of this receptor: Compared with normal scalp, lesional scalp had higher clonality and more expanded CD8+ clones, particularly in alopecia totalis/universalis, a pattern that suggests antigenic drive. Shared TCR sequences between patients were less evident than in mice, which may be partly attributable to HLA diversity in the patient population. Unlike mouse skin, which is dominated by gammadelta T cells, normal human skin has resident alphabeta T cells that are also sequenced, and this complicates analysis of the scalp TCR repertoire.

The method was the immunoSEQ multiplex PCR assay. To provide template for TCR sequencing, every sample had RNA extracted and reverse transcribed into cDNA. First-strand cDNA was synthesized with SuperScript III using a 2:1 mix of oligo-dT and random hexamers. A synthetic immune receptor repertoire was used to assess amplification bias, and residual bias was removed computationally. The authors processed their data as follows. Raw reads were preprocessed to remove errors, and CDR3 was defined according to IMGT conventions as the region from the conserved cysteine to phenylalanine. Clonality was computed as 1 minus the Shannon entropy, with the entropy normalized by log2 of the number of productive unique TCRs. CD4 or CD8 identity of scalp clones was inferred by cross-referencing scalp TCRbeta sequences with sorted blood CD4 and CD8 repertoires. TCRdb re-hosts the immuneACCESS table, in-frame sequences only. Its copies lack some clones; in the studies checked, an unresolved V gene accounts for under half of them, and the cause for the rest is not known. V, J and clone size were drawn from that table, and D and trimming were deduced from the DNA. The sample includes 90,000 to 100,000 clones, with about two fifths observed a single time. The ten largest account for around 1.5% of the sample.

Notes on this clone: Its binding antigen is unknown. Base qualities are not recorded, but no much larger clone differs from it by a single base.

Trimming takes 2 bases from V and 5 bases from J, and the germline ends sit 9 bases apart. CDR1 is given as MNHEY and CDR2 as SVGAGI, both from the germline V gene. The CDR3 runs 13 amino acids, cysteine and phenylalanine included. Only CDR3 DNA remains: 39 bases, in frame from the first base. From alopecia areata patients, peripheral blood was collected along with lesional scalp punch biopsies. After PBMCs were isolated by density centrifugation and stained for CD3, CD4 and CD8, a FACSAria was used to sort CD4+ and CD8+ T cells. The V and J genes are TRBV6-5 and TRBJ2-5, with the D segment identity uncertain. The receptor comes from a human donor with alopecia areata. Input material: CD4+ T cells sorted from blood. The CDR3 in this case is CASSYTVRETQYF. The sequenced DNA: TGTGCCAGCAGTTACACCGTGCGGGAGACCCAGTACTTC.